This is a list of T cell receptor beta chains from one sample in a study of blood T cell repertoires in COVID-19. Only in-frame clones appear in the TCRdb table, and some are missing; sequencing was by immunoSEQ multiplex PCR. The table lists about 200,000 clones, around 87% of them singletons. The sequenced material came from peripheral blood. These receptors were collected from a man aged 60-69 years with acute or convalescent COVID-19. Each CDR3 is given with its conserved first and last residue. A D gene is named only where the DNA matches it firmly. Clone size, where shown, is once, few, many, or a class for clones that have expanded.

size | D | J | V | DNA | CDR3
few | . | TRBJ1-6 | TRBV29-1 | TGCAGCGCACAGGGCCTGGGTCCGGGTTCACCCCTCCACTTT | CSAQGLGPGSPLHF
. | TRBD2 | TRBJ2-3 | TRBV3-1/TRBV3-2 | TGTGCCAGCAGCCGACGGACTAGCCGTTACACAGATACGCAGTATTTT | CASSRRTSRYTDTQYF
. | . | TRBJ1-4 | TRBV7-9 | TGTGCCAGCAGCTTACCGGAGTCAGGGACATCCGGCGAAAAACTGTTTTTT | CASSLPESGTSGEKLFF
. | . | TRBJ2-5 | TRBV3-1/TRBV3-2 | TGTGCCAGCAGCCAAGATTTCGCAGGGAACACAGAGACCCAGTACTTC | CASSQDFAGNTETQYF
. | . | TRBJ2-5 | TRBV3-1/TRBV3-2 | TGTGCCAGCACCCCCAGGGGCCGAGAGACCCAGTACTTC | CASTPRGRETQYF
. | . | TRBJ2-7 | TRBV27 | TGTGCCAGCAGTTTATTTCCAGGCGGGCGCCTCACGCACTACGAGCAGTACTTC | CASSLFPGGRLTHYEQYF
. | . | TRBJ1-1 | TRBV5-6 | TGTGCCAGCAGCTTACAGAACACTGAAGCTTTCTTT | CASSLQNTEAFF
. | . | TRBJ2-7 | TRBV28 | TGTGCCAGCACCCTAGGAAGAGGGTTCGCCTACGAGCAGTACTTC | CASTLGRGFAYEQYF
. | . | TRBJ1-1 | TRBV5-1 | TGCGCCAGCAGCTTGGCCGCCTTATCGAGTTCTGAAGCTTTCTTT | CASSLAALSSSEAFF
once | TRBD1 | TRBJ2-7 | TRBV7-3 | TGTGCCAGCAGCTTAACGGGACAGGGGGCCCCCTACGAGCAGTACTTC | CASSLTGQGAPYEQYF
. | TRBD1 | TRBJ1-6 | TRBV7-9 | TGTGCCAGCAGCCGGACAGGGGGCGGGGATTCACCCCTCCACTTT | CASSRTGGGDSPLHF
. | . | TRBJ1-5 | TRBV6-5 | TGTGCCAGCAGTTACGGGCAGGGCGTGGGTCAGCCCCAGCATTTT | CASSYGQGVGQPQHF
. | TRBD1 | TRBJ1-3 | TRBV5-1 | TGCGCCAGCAGCTTAGACGGGACAGTTGGAAACACCATATATTTT | CASSLDGTVGNTIYF
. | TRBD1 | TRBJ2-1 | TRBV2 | TGTGCCAGCAGTGGGGACAGGAGCTCCTACAATGAGCAGTTCTTC | CASSGDRSSYNEQFF
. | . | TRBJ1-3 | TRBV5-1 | TGCGCCAGCAGCCGGGAAGGCTATGGAAACACCATATATTTT | CASSREGYGNTIYF
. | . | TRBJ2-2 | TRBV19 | TGTGCCAGTAGTATAGAAGGGGCTGGCACCGGGGAGCTGTTTTTT | CASSIEGAGTGELFF
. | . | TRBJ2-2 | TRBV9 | TGTGCCAGCAGCGTACCCAGGGGCAGCAGCACCGGGGAGCTGTTTTTT | CASSVPRGSSTGELFF
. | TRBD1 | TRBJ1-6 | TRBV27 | TGTGCCAGCAGTTCCCAGGGGGCCGAGGGGACACCCCTCCACTTT | CASSSQGAEGTPLHF
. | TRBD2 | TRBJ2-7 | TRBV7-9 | TGTGCCAGCAGCCCGGGGGGGAGCCACGAGCAGTACTTC | CASSPGGSHEQYF
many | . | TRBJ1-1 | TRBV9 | TGTGCCAGCAGCGACCCCGGAGGCGGGGCGCAGAACACTGAAGCTTTCTTT | CASSDPGGGAQNTEAFF
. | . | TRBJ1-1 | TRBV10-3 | TGTGCCATCAGTGAGTCGCCGGAGAGCATGAACACTGAAGCTTTCTTT | CAISESPESMNTEAFF
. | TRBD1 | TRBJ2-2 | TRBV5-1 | TGCGCCAGCAGCTTCCGGGACAGGAACACCGGGGAGCTGTTTTTT | CASSFRDRNTGELFF
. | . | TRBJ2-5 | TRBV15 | TGTGCCACCAGCAGGAGGGACCAAGAGACCCAGTACTTC | CATSRRDQETQYF
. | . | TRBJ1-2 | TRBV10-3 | TGTGCCATCAGTGAGTCTGGGTACAGGGACTACACCTTC | CAISESGYRDYTF
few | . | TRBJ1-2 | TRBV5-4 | TGTGCCAGCAGCCGCGACAGAAAGAATGGCTACACCTTC | CASSRDRKNGYTF
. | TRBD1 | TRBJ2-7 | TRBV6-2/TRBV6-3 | TGTGCCAGCAGTAGACAGGGAGTCTCCTACGAGCAGTACTTC | CASSRQGVSYEQYF
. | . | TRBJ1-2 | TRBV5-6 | TGTGCCAGCAGCGAGGGCCTCACCTCGGGTGGCTACACCTTC | CASSEGLTSGGYTF
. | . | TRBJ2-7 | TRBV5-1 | TGCGCCAGCAGCCCCCAAACCGGGACAACGGCCTACGAGCAGTACTTC | CASSPQTGTTAYEQYF
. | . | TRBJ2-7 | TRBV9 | TGTGCCAGCAGCGTGGAGGGGGCCGAAGGCTACGAGCAGTACTTC | CASSVEGAEGYEQYF
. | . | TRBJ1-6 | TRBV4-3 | TGCGCCAGCAGCCAAGAGGCCGACTCCTATAATTCACCCCTCCACTTT | CASSQEADSYNSPLHF
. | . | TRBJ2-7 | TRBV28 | TGTGCCAGCAGTTTACAGAGGGAGTTCAGCGAGCAGTACTTC | CASSLQREFSEQYF
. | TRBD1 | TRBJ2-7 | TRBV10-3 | TGTGCCATCAGTGAGTCCCCAGGGGGCTCCTACGAGCAGTACTTC | CAISESPGGSYEQYF
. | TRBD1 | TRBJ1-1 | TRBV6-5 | TGTGCCAGCACCAGGACAGGGTCCCTCGGCACTGAAGCTTTCTTT | CASTRTGSLGTEAFF
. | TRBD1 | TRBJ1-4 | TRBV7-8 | TGTGCCAGCAGGGTACAGGGGGTTAATGAAAAACTGTTTTTT | CASRVQGVNEKLFF
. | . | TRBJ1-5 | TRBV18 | TGTGCCAGCTCACCCCAAGTGGAGCTTTCCCATTTCCAGCATTTT | CASSPQVELSHFQHF
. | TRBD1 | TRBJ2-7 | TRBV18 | TGTGCCAGCTCACCATACAGCAGATCGGGACAGCCGAGACAGTACTTC | CASSPYSRSGQPRQYF
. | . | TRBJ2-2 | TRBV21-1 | TGTGCCAGCAGCAAATTTGAGGCGGGGACAGGGAGGGGGTCCACCGGGGAGCTGTTTTTT | CASSKFEAGTGRGSTGELFF
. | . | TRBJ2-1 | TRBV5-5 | TGTGCCAGCAGCTCAGACTCTTCCCGTTACAATGAGCAGTTCTTC | CASSSDSSRYNEQFF
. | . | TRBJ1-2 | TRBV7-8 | TGTGCCAGCAGCCCCGACATTTCCAACTATGGCTACACCTTC | CASSPDISNYGYTF
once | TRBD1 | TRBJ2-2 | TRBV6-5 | TGTGCCAGCAGACTCGGACAGGGGGGCACCGGGGAGCTGTTTTTT | CASRLGQGGTGELFF
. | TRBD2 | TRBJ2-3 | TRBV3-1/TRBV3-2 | TGTGCCAGCAGCGTAATAGCGGGGAGCACAGATACGCAGTATTTT | CASSVIAGSTDTQYF
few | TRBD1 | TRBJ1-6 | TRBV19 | TGTGCCAGTAGGGGGACAGATAATTCACCCCTCCACTTT | CASRGTDNSPLHF
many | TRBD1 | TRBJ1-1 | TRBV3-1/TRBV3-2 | TGTGCCAGCCAATCGGGGGACAGGGAAGCTTTCTTT | CASQSGDREAFF
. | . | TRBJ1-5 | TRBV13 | TGTGCCAGCAGCTTAGGAGGTGGGAGGAGAAGCAATCAGCCCCAGCATTTT | CASSLGGGRRSNQPQHF
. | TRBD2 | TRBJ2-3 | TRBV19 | TGTGCCAGTAGTGCCCTAGCGGGGGGGGCAAATACGCAGTATTTT | CASSALAGGANTQYF
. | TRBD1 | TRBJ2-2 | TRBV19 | TGTGCCAGTAGTTACGCAGGGGGGAACACCGGGGAGCTGTTTTTT | CASSYAGGNTGELFF
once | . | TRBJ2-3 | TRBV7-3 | TGTGCCAGCAGCTTAACCATCCCTAATACGCAGTATTTT | CASSLTIPNTQYF
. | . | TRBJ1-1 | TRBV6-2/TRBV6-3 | TGTGCCAGCAGTTACTCCTCAGGGAACGCGAACACTGAAGCTTTCTTT | CASSYSSGNANTEAFF
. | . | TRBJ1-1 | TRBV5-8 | TGTGCCTTCGGCCGGGTCGGGAACACTGAAGCTTTCTTT | CAFGRVGNTEAFF
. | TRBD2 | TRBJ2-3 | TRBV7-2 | TGTGCCAGCAGCTTAGTCGGCGGCGGGGGGTCCACAGATACGCAGTATTTT | CASSLVGGGGSTDTQYF
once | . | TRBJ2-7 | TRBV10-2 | TGCGCCAGCAGTGAGATCTCTCGGGGGTACGAGCAGTACTTC | CASSEISRGYEQYF
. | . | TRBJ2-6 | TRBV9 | TGTGCCAGCAGCGACCGGGACACCCACTCTGGGGCCAACGTCCTGACTTTC | CASSDRDTHSGANVLTF
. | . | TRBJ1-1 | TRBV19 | TGTGCCAGTAAGCCCGCCCAGGAGAACACTGAAGCTTTCTTT | CASKPAQENTEAFF
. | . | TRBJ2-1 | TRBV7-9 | TGTGCCAGCAGCTTAGTGGACAGATTTTACAATGAGCAGTTCTTC | CASSLVDRFYNEQFF
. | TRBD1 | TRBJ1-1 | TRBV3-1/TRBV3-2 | TGTGCCAGCAGCCAAACTTTGACAGGGGCTGAAGCTTTCTTT | CASSQTLTGAEAFF